This paragraph covers one TCR beta chain sequence. Some clones are missing from TCRdb's copy, which holds only in-frame ones; the method was immunoSEQ multiplex PCR. The sample includes roughly 720,000 clones, 90% of them seen just once. The entry originates in a study of shared clonotypes between healthy human individuals. The donor population consisted of healthy HIV-negative adults with no recent acute infections or vaccinations. Germline CDR1 SGHDT, CDR2 YYEEEE. The CDR3 loop spans 16 amino acids. Trimming removed 3 bases at V and 7 bases at J, with 20 bases between. The clonotype comes from a man aged 18 to 30 in good health. Some clones in this sample may be carry-over from other donors' samples. The sequencing sample was made of memory CD8+ T cells from PBMCs. The subset: CD45RO+ cells pooled with CCR7-negative TemRA cells. The gene calls are TRBV5-6 and TRBJ1-5; D possibly corresponds to TRBD1 (6 bases). The DNA of the CDR3 is TGTGCCAGCAGCTCTGAAACCGCGGCAGGGGCGCAGCCCCAGCATTTT. Translating it yields CASSSETAAGAQPQHF.